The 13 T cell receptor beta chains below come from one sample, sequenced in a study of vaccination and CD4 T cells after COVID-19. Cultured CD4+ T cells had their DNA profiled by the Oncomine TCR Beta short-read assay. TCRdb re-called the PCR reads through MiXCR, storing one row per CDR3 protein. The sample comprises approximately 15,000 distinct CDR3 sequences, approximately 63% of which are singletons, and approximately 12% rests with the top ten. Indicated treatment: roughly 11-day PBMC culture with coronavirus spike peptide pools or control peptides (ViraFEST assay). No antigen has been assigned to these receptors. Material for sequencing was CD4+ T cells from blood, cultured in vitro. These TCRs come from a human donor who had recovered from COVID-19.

The DNA for the CDR3 is TGTGCCATCAGTCTTGGCACAGATACGCAGTATTTT. Translating gives CAISLGTDTQYF. V gene TRBV10-3 combines with J gene TRBJ2-3; D unresolved. The CDR3 sequence is 12 residues long. CDR1 is ENHRY, CDR2 SYGVKD, per germline. Trimming left V 5 bases short and J 1 base short, with 4 bases between.

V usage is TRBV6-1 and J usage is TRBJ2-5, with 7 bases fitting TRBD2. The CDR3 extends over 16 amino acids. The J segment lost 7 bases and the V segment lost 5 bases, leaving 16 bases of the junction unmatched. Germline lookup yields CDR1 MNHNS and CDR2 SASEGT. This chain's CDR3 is CASSPRFGGSGGTQYF. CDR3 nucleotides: TGTGCCAGCAGTCCCAGGTTCGGAGGCTCGGGGGGGACCCAGTACTTC.

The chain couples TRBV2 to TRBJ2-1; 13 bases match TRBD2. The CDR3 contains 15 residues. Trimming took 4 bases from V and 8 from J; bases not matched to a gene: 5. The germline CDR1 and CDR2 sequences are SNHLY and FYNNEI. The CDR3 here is CASSGGLAGVYEQFF. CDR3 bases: TGTGCCAGCAGTGGCGGACTAGCGGGAGTGTATGAGCAGTTCTTC.

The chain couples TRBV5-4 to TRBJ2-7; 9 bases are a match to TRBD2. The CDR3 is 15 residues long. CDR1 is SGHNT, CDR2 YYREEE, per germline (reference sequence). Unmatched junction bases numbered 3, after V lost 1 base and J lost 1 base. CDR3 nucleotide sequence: TGTGCCAGCAGCTTGCTGACTAGCGGTTCCTACGAGCAGTACTTC. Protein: CASSLLTSGSYEQYF.

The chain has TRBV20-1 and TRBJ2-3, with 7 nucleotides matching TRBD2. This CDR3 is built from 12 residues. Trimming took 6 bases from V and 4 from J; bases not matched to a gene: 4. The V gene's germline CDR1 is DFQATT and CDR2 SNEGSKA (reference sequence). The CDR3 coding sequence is TGCAGTGCGAGACTAGCTGCAGATACGCAGTATTTT. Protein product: CSARLAADTQYF.

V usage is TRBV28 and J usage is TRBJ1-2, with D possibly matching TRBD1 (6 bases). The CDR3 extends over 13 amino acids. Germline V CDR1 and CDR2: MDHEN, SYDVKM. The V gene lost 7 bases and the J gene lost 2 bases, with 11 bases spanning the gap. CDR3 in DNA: TGTGCCAGCACCAGGACAGCAAACTATGGCTACACCTTC. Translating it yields CASTRTANYGYTF.

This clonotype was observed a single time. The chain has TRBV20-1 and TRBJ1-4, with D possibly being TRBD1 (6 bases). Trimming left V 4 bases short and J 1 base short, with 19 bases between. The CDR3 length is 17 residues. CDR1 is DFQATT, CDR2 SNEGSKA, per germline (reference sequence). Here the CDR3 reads CSAKAGTTDQTNEKLFF. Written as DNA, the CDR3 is TGCAGTGCTAAAGCCGGGACAACAGACCAAACTAATGAAAAACTGTTTTTT.

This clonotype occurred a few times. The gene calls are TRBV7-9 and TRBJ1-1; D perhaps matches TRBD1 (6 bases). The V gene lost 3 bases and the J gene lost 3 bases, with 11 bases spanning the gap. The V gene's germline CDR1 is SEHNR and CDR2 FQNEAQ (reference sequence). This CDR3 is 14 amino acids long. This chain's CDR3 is CASSFGQQDTEAFF. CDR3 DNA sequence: TGTGCCAGCAGCTTCGGACAGCAGGACACTGAAGCTTTCTTT.

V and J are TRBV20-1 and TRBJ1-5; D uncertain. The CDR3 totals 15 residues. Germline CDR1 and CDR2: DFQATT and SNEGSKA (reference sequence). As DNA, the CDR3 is TGCAGCACACCGCGATCAATACCTAGCAATCAGCCCCAGCATTTT. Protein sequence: CSTPRSIPSNQPQHF.

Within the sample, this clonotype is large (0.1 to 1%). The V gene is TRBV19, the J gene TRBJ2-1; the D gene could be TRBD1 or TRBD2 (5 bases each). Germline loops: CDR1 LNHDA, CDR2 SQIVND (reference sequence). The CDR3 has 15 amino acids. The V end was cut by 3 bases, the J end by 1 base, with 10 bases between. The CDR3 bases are TGTGCCAGTAGTATCGGGACGGAGTCCTACAATGAGCAGTTCTTC. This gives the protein CASSIGTESYNEQFF.

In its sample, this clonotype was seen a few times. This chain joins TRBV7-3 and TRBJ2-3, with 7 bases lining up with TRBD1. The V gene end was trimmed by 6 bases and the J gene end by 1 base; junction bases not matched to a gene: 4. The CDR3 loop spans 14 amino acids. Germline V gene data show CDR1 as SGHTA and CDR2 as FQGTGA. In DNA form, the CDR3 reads TGTGCCAGCAGTCTTACAGGGGGCACAGATACGCAGTATTTT. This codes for CASSLTGGTDTQYF.

In DNA, the CDR3 is TGTGCCACCAGCAGAGACGCAGGAGGAAGCTATGGCTACACCTTC. It translates to CATSRDAGGSYGYTF. The chain joins TRBV15 to TRBJ1-2; D not resolved. CDR1 and CDR2 from the germline V gene are LNHNV and YYDKDF (reference sequence). Trimming removed 0 bases at V and 4 bases at J, with 12 bases between. The CDR3 has 15 residues.

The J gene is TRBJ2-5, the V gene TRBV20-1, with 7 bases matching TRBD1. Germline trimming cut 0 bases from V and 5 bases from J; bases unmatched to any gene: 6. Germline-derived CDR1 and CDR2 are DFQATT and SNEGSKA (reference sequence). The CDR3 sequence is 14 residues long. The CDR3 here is CSARDTGVRETQYF. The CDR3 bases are TGCAGTGCTAGAGATACAGGGGTGAGGGAGACCCAGTACTTC.